This is a list of T cell receptor beta chains from one sample in a study of blood T cell repertoires in COVID-19. Generated by immunoSEQ multiplex PCR, the TCRdb table keeps only in-frame clones and is missing some. The sample yields 50,000 to 70,000 clones, about 90% seen once. Sequencing was done on a sample of peripheral blood. These TCRs come from a man aged 55 to 69 with acute or convalescent COVID-19. Both conserved end residues are part of each CDR3. Fields, in order: CDR3 protein, CDR3 DNA, clone size, D gene, J gene, V gene. D genes are given only for firm matches. The size entry is marked missing in some rows and otherwise reads once, few, many or a size class.

CASSPGLAAANEQFF TGTGCCAGCAGCCCGGGACTAGCGGCGGCCAATGAGCAGTTCTTC - TRBD2 TRBJ2-1 TRBV14
CASSSDFLGNQPQHF TGTGCCAGCAGCTCGGACTTCCTCGGCAATCAGCCCCAGCATTTT - - TRBJ1-5 TRBV27
CASSRGGGDTQYF TGTGCCAGCAGCCGGGGGGGAGGTGATACGCAGTATTTT - TRBD2 TRBJ2-3 TRBV7-2
CASSPTQQGDEKLFF TGCGCCAGCAGCCCGACTCAACAGGGTGATGAAAAACTGTTTTTT few - TRBJ1-4 TRBV5-1
CAWSPVFSGRAKETQYF TGTGCCTGGAGTCCAGTCTTTAGCGGGAGGGCGAAGGAGACCCAGTACTTC - TRBD2 TRBJ2-5 TRBV30
CATWAGGPEGTGELFF TGTGCCACCTGGGCGGGAGGGCCGGAGGGCACCGGGGAGCTGTTTTTT - TRBD2 TRBJ2-2 TRBV15
CASSLGSASPLIQYF TGTGCCAGCAGCTTAGGATCTGCTAGCCCCTTGATCCAGTACTTC - - TRBJ2-5 TRBV7-2
CASSMGLAGNEQYF TGTGCCAGTAGTATGGGGCTAGCGGGGAACGAGCAGTACTTC - TRBD2 TRBJ2-7 TRBV19
CASSGGPNSPLHF TGTGCCAGCAGCGGGGGCCCCAATTCACCCCTCCACTTT - - TRBJ1-6 TRBV9
CAADTGDGNTIYF TGTGCCGCCGATACAGGGGATGGAAACACCATATATTTT - TRBD1 TRBJ1-3 TRBV30
CASSFLSLNEQFF TGTGCCAGCAGTTTTCTCTCCCTCAATGAGCAGTTCTTC - - TRBJ2-1 TRBV12-3/TRBV12-4
CAWSPKRTEENTEAFF TGTGCCTGGAGTCCAAAAAGGACAGAAGAGAACACTGAAGCTTTCTTT - - TRBJ1-1 TRBV30
CASSYAGEAGGHEQYF TGTGCCAGCAGTTACGCGGGGGAAGCGGGAGGGCACGAGCAGTACTTC - TRBD2 TRBJ2-7 TRBV6-5
CASSWGDRDTEAFF TGCGCCAGCAGCTGGGGGGACAGGGATACTGAAGCTTTCTTT - TRBD1 TRBJ1-1 TRBV5-1
CASSRRGDSLEGQYF TGTGCCAGCAGCCGTAGGGGGGACAGCCTGGAGGGGCAGTACTTC - - TRBJ2-7 TRBV9
CASSRGFQETQYF TGTGCCAGCAGCCGGGGGTTCCAGGAGACCCAGTACTTC - - TRBJ2-5 TRBV7-3
CASSPPPVGDTDTQYF TGTGCCAGCAGCCCGCCCCCAGTAGGGGACACAGATACGCAGTATTTT - - TRBJ2-3 TRBV5-4
CASSPSSGRRVGVNTEAFF TGTGCCAGCAGCCCCAGTAGCGGACGACGGGTCGGGGTAAACACTGAAGCTTTCTTT - - TRBJ1-1 TRBV9
CASSSVRTGTNEKLFF TGTGCCAGCAGCTCGGTACGGACAGGGACCAATGAAAAACTGTTTTTT once TRBD1 TRBJ1-4 TRBV5-4
CAWSVRWATEAFF TGTGCCTGGAGTGTTAGGTGGGCCACTGAAGCTTTCTTT - - TRBJ1-1 TRBV30
CASSPDLGDTFF TGTGCCAGCAGTCCAGACCTGGGGGACACATTCTTC - - TRBJ2-1 TRBV12-3/TRBV12-4
CASSGDKQFF TGTGCCAGCAGCGGGGACAAGCAGTTCTTC once - TRBJ2-1 TRBV5-4
CAWKEVTDSPLHF TGTGCCTGGAAGGAGGTAACGGATTCACCCCTCCACTTT - - TRBJ1-6 TRBV30
CASNPGQGAFYGYTF TGTGCCAGCAACCCCGGACAGGGGGCTTTTTATGGCTACACCTTC - TRBD1 TRBJ1-2 TRBV5-5
CAWTPLAGNTGELFF TGTGCCTGGACCCCTCTAGCGGGGAACACCGGGGAGCTGTTTTTT - TRBD2 TRBJ2-2 TRBV30
CASSQDTGADTQYF TGCGCCAGCAGCCAAGATACGGGGGCAGATACGCAGTATTTT - - TRBJ2-3 TRBV4-3
CASSVDSEMAQYF TGTGCCAGCAGCGTAGACTCGGAGATGGCCCAGTACTTC - - TRBJ2-5 TRBV9
CASSAGTSGRPFYEQYF TGTGCCAGCAGCGCCGGGACTAGCGGGAGGCCTTTCTACGAGCAGTACTTC - TRBD2 TRBJ2-7 TRBV9
CASSSGTENQPQHF TGTGCCAGCAGTTCCGGGACAGAAAATCAGCCCCAGCATTTT - TRBD1 TRBJ1-5 TRBV6-2/TRBV6-3
CASSQEMAREKLFF TGCGCCAGCAGCCAAGAGATGGCTCGAGAAAAACTGTTTTTT - - TRBJ1-4 TRBV4-3
CAWSLAGGAYEQYF TGTGCCTGGAGTCTAGCGGGAGGCGCCTACGAGCAGTACTTC - TRBD2 TRBJ2-7 TRBV30
CASRRSGSYEQYF TGTGCCAGCAGACGCAGCGGGAGTTACGAGCAGTACTTC - TRBD2 TRBJ2-7 TRBV6-5
CASSQGTREGETQYF TGCGCCAGCAGCCAGGGGACTAGGGAAGGGGAGACCCAGTACTTC - TRBD2 TRBJ2-5 TRBV5-1
CASSSTGGASSYEQYF TGTGCCAGCAGTTCCACAGGGGGTGCGAGCTCCTACGAGCAGTACTTC - TRBD1 TRBJ2-7 TRBV27
CASSLEGANTEAFF TGTGCCAGCAGCTTAGAAGGGGCGAACACTGAAGCTTTCTTT - - TRBJ1-1 TRBV7-2
CASSLGTSLHLGELFF TGTGCCAGCAGCCTTGGGACTTCTCTACACCTAGGGGAGCTGTTTTTT once - TRBJ2-2 TRBV14
CASSQDWLSDSYNEQFF TGCGCCAGCAGCCAAGATTGGCTGTCCGATTCCTACAATGAGCAGTTCTTC once - TRBJ2-1 TRBV4-3
CASTGLAGTGELFF TGTGCCAGCACGGGACTAGCGGGTACCGGGGAGCTGTTTTTT - TRBD2 TRBJ2-2 TRBV2
CASSVQPTSGGGDTQYF TGTGCCAGCAGCGTTCAACCCACTAGCGGAGGGGGAGATACGCAGTATTTT - TRBD2 TRBJ2-3 TRBV9
CASTPLTDTQYF TGTGCCAGCACTCCTCTCACAGATACGCAGTATTTT once - TRBJ2-3 TRBV12-3/TRBV12-4
CASSETPGTGYGGYTF TGTGCCAGCAGCGAGACCCCCGGGACAGGGTATGGGGGCTACACCTTC - TRBD1 TRBJ1-2 TRBV5-6
CASSSWHRDYGYTF TGTGCCAGCAGCTCCTGGCATCGGGACTATGGCTACACCTTC - - TRBJ1-2 TRBV7-9